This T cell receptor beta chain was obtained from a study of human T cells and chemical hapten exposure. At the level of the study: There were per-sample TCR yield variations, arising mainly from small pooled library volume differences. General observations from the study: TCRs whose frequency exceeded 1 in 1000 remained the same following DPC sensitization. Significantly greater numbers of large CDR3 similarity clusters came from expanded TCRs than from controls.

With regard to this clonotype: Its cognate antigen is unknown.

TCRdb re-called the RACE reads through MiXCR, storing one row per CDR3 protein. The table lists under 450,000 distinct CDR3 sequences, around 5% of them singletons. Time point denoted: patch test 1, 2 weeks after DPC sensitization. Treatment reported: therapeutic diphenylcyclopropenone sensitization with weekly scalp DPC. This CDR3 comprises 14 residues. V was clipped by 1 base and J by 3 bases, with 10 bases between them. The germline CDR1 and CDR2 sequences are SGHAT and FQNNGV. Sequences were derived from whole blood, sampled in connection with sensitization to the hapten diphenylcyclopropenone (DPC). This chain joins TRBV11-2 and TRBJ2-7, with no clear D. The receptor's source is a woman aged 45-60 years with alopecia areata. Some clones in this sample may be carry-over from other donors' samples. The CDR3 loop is CASSLGSSHYEQYF. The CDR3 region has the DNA TGTGCCAGCAGCTTAGGAAGCAGTCACTACGAGCAGTACTTC.